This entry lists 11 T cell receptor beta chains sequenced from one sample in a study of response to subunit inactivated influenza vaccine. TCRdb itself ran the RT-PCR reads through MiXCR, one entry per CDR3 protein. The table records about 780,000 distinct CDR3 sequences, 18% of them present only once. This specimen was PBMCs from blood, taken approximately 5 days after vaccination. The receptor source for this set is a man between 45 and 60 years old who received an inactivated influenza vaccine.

CDR3 residues: CSATPQVLNTEAFF. The CDR3 bases are TGCAGTGCTACCCCCCAAGTCTTGAACACTGAAGCTTTCTTT. The V call is TRBV20-1, the J call TRBJ1-1; D is ambiguous. The CDR3 runs to 14 residues. Per the germline V gene, CDR1 is DFQATT and CDR2 is SNEGSKA (reference sequence). The ends were cut back, 4 bases at V and 0 bases at J, with 12 bases in the middle.

In DNA, the CDR3 is TGTGCCACCACCGGGTCTGGGTCCTACGAGCAGTACTTC. It translates to CATTGSGSYEQYF. The chain has TRBV7-9 and TRBJ2-7; D ambiguous. Trimming took 10 bases from V and 1 from J, leaving 14 bases between them. Germline assignment: CDR1 SEHNR and CDR2 FQNEAQ (reference sequence). The CDR3 contains 13 residues.

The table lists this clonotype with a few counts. CDR3 in amino acids: CASSLAWTRGQFF. DNA of the CDR3: TGTGCCAGCAGCTTAGCTTGGACTAGGGGGCAGTTCTTC. The chain recombines TRBV7-2 with TRBJ2-1; TRBD2 agrees at 7 bases. This CDR3 contains 13 residues. CDR1 SGHTA and CDR2 FQGNSA come from the germline V gene. The J segment lost 12 bases and the V segment lost 0 bases, leaving 5 bases of the junction unmatched.

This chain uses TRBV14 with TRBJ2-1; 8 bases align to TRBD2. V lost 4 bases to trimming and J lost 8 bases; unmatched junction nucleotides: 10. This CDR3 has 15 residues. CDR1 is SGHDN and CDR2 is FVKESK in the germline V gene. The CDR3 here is CASSLVTGGVYEQFF. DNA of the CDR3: TGTGCCAGCAGCCTAGTCACGGGAGGGGTCTATGAGCAGTTCTTC.

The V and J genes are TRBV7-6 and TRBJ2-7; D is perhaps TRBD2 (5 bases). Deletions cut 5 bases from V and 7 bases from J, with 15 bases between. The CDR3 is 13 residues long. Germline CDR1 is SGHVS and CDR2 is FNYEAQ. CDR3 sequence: CASSPTESGEQYF. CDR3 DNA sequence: TGTGCCAGCAGCCCCACCGAGTCGGGAGAGCAGTACTTC.

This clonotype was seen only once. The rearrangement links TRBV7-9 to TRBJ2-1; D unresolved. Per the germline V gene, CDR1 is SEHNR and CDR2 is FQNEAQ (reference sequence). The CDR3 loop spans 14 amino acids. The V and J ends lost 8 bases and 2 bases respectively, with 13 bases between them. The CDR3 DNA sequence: TGTGCCAGCCTAGTTCTCGGGCCCTACAATGAGCAGTTCTTC. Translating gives CASLVLGPYNEQFF.

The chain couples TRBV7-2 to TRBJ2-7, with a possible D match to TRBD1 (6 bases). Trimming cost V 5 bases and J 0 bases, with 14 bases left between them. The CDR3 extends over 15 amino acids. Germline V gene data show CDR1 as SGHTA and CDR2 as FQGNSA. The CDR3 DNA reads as TGTGCCAGCAGCCTACAGGGCCACCCCTCCTACGAGCAGTACTTC. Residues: CASSLQGHPSYEQYF.

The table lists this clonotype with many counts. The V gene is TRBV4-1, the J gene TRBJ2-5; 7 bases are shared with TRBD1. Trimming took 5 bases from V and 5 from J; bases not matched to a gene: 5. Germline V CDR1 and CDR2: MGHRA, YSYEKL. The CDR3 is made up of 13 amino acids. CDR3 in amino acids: CASSLTGLETQYF. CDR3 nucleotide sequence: TGCGCCAGCAGCTTGACAGGGTTGGAGACCCAGTACTTC.

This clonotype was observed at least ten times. CDR3 loop: CASSLAVNYNEQFF. The CDR3 nucleotides are TGCGCCAGCAGCTTGGCCGTCAACTACAATGAGCAGTTCTTC. The rearrangement joins TRBV5-1 to TRBJ2-1; D is ambiguous. Germline V gene data show CDR1 as SGHRS and CDR2 as YFSETQ. The V end lost 0 bases, the J end lost 3 bases, and 7 bases lay between the germline ends. This CDR3 region has 14 residues.

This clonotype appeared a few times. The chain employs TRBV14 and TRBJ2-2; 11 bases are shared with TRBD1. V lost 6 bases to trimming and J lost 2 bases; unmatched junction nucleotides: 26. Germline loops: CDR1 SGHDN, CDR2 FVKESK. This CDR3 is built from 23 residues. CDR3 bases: TGTGCCAGCAGTCCGGAGATCTTGGACCTCAAACCCGGGACAGGGGGTAACACCGGGGAGCTGTTTTTT. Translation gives CASSPEILDLKPGTGGNTGELFF.

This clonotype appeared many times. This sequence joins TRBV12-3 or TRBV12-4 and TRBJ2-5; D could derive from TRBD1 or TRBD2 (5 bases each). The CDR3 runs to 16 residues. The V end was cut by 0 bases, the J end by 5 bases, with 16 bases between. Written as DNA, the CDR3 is TGTGCCAGCAGTTTAGCCACTAGTATGGGGCGTGAGACCCAGTACTTC. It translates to CASSLATSMGRETQYF.